What follows is one TCR beta chain and its context. Per the germline V gene, CDR1 is LNHDA and CDR2 is SQIVND (reference sequence). This CDR3 comprises 16 residues. The V and J ends lost 6 bases and 8 bases respectively, with 23 bases between them. This record belongs to a study of T cells in localized non-small cell lung cancer. TCRdb's copy holds only in-frame clones and misses some; the assay was immunoSEQ multiplex PCR. The sample holds tens of thousands of clones, 70% to 90% seen once. The genes are TRBV19 and TRBJ1-5; D not certain. The source of this sequence is a female donor older than 55 with stage I lung adenocarcinoma. This sample comprised peripheral blood, obtained before any cancer treatment. The CDR3 bases are TGTGCCAGTAGCCCCTCACCCCCGGGGAGCGGAGAGCCCCAGCATTTT. Amino acid sequence: CASSPSPPGSGEPQHF.